These T cell receptor beta chains were read from a single sample in a study of T cells after yellow fever vaccination. One entry per CDR3 protein results from TCRdb running MiXCR on the 5' RACE reads. The data contain a few hundred thousand distinct CDR3 sequences, roughly 6.8% of them singletons. The sequences come from CD4+ T cells sorted from PBMCs, collected on the day of the yellow fever booster vaccination. All receptors derive from a man aged 25 to 40 who received the YFV17D yellow fever vaccine. Both conserved end residues are part of each CDR3. D genes are given only for firm matches. The size of a clone is reported for some rows only, either as once, few or many, or as a class for expanded clones.

cdr3_aa cdr3_nt j_call clone_size v_call d_call
CASSPLGDRLPF TGTGCCAGCTCACCACTGGGGGACAGGCTACCCTTC TRBJ2-1 few TRBV18 TRBD1
CSARTSGSQTQYF TGCAGTGCTAGGACAAGCGGGAGCCAGACCCAGTACTTC TRBJ2-5 many TRBV20-1 TRBD2
CSATPGQGASYGYTF TGCAGTGCAACACCGGGACAGGGGGCATCCTATGGCTACACCTTC TRBJ1-2 many TRBV20-1 TRBD1
CSARGQGSETRYF TGCAGTGCTAGGGGCCAGGGCAGCGAGACCCGGTACTTC TRBJ2-5 . TRBV20-1 .
CASTLPQPAGELFF TGCGCCAGCACCCTCCCCCAGCCTGCCGGGGAGCTGTTTTTT TRBJ2-2 few TRBV5-1 .
CASSSTQGRVALSQHF TGTGCCAGCAGTTCCACTCAGGGGAGGGTAGCCTTGTCCCAGCATTTT TRBJ1-5 . TRBV6-5 .
CASSQEGSEAFF TGTGCCAGCAGCCAAGAGGGGAGTGAAGCTTTCTTT TRBJ1-1 . TRBV3-1 .
CASSLVATNTGELFF TGTGCCAGCAGCTTGGTAGCGACCAACACCGGGGAGCTGTTTTTT TRBJ2-2 . TRBV7-2 .
CASSPGTGGPYGYTF TGTGCCAGCAGCCCTGGGACAGGGGGGCCTTATGGCTACACCTTC TRBJ1-2 . TRBV7-9 TRBD1
CASSPRLAGGPGELFF TGTGCCAGCAGCCCCCGACTAGCGGGAGGGCCCGGGGAGCTGTTTTTT TRBJ2-2 many TRBV7-2 TRBD2
CSVLGQGGTNEQFF TGCAGCGTTTTGGGGCAGGGCGGGACCAATGAGCAGTTCTTC TRBJ2-1 . TRBV29-1 .
CASSRDRGDSYEQYF TGCGCCAGCAGCAGGGACAGGGGGGACTCCTACGAGCAGTACTTC TRBJ2-7 . TRBV5-1 TRBD1
CSGSSGIREQFF TGCAGTGGTTCTAGCGGGATTCGTGAGCAGTTCTTC TRBJ2-1 many TRBV20-1 TRBD2
CASSPKDRSPETQYF TGTGCCAGCAGCCCAAAGGACAGAAGTCCAGAGACCCAGTACTTC TRBJ2-5 many TRBV7-8 .
CASSVGVSNYGYTF TGTGCCAGCAGCGTAGGGGTCAGTAACTATGGCTACACCTTC TRBJ1-2 . TRBV9 .
CASSALSTSHGTDTQYF TGTGCCAGCAGCGCCCTATCCACTAGTCACGGCACAGATACGCAGTATTTT TRBJ2-3 . TRBV9 .
CSASGDRGLSKNIQYF TGCAGTGCTAGCGGTGACAGGGGGCTTTCCAAAAACATTCAGTACTTC TRBJ2-4 many TRBV20-1 TRBD1
CASSFPRAYNEQFF TGCGCCAGCAGCTTCCCTAGGGCCTACAATGAGCAGTTCTTC TRBJ2-1 few TRBV5-1 .